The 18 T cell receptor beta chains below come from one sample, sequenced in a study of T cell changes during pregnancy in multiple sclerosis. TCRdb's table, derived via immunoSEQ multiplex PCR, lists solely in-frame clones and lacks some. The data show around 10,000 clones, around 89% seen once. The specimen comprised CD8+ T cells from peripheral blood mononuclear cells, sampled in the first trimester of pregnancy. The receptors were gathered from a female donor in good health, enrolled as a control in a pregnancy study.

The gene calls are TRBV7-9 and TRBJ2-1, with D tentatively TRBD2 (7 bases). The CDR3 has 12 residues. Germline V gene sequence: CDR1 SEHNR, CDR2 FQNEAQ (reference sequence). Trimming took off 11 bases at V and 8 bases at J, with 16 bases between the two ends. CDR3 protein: CASLGGDHEQFF. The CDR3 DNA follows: TGTGCCTCCTTAGGGGGGGACCATGAGCAGTTCTTC.

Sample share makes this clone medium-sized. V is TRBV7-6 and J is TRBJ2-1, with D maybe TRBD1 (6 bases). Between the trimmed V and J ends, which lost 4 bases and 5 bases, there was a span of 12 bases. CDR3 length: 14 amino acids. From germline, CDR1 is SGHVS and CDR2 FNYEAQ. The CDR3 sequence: CASSSTGVNNEQFF. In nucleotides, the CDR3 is TGTGCCAGCAGCTCGACAGGAGTTAACAATGAGCAGTTCTTC.

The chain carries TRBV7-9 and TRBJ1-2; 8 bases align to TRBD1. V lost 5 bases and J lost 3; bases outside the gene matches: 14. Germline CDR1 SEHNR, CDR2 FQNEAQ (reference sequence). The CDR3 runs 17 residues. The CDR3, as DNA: TGTGCCAGCAGCCCTCCCCGGACAGGGTACGGGGACTATGGCTACACCTTC. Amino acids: CASSPPRTGYGDYGYTF.

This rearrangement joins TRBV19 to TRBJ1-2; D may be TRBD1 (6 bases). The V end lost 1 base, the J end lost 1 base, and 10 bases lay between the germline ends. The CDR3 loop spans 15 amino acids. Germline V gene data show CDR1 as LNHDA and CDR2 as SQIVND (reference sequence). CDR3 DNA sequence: TGTGCCAGTAGTATAGCTACAGGGATTAACTATGGCTACACCTTC. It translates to CASSIATGINYGYTF.

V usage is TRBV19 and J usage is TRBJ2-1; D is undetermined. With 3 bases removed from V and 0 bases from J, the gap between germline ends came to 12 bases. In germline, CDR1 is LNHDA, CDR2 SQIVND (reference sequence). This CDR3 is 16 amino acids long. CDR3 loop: CASSILGPSSYNEQFF. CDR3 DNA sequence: TGTGCCAGTAGTATTCTAGGTCCAAGCTCCTACAATGAGCAGTTCTTC.

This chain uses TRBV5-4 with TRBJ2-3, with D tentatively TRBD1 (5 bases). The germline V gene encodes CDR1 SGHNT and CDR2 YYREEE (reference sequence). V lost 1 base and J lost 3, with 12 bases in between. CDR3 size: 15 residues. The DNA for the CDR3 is TGTGCCAGCAGCTTGCAGGGTAGGAGTACAGATACGCAGTATTTT. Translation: CASSLQGRSTDTQYF.

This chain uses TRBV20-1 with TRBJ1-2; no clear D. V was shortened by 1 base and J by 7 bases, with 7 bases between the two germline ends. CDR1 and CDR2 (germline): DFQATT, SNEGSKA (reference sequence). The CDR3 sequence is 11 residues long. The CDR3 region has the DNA TGCAGTGCTAGAGCCCAGGCTGGCTACACCTTC. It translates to CSARAQAGYTF.

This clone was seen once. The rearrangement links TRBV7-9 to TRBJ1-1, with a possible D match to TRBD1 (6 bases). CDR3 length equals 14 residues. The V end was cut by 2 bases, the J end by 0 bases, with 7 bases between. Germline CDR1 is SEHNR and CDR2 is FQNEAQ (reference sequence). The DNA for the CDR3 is TGTGCCAGCAGCTTACGGACAGTGAACACTGAAGCTTTCTTT. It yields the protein CASSLRTVNTEAFF.

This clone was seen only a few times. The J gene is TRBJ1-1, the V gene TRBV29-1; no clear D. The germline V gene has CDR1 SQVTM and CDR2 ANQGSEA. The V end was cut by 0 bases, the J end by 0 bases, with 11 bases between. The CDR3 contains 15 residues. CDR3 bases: TGCAGCGTTGAAGATCCTAACGGGTTGAACACTGAAGCTTTCTTT. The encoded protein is CSVEDPNGLNTEAFF.

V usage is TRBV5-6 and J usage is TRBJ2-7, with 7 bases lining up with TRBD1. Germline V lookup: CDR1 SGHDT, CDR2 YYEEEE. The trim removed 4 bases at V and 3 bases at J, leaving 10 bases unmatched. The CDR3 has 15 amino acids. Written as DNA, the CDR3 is TGTGCCAGCAGCGCGTACCGGGACAGTAACTACGAGCAGTACTTC. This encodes CASSAYRDSNYEQYF.

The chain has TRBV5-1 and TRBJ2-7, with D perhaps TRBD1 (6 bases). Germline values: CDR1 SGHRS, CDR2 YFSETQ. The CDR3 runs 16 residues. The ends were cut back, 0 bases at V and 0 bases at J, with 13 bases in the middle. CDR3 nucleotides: TGCGCCAGCAGCTTGGGGCATGACAGGTCCTCCTACGAGCAGTACTTC. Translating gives CASSLGHDRSSYEQYF. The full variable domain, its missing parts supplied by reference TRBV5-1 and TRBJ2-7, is KAGVTQTPRYLIKTRGQQVTLSCSPISGHRSVSWYQQTPGQGLQFLFEYFSETQRNKGNFPGRFSGRQFSNSRSEMNVSTLELGDSALYLCASSLGHDRSSYEQYFGPGTRLTVT.

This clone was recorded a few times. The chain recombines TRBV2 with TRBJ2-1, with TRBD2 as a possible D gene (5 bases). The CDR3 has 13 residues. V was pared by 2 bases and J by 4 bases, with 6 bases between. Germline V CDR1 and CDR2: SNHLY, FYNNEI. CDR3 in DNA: TGTGCCAGCAGTGAAACGGGGTACAATGAGCAGTTCTTC. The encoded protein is CASSETGYNEQFF.

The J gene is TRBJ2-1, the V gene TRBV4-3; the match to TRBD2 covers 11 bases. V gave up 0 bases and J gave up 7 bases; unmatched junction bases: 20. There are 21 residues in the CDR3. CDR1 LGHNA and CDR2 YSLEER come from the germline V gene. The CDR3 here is CASSQESASGGTQLTMNEQFF. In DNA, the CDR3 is TGCGCCAGCAGCCAAGAATCGGCTAGCGGGGGGACCCAATTGACAATGAATGAGCAGTTCTTC.

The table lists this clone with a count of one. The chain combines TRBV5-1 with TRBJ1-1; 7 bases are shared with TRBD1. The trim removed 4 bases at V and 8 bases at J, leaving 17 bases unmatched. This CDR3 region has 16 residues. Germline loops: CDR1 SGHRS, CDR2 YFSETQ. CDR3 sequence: CASSINLLDRVREAFF. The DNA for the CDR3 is TGCGCCAGCAGCATCAACCTACTAGACAGGGTCAGGGAAGCTTTCTTT.

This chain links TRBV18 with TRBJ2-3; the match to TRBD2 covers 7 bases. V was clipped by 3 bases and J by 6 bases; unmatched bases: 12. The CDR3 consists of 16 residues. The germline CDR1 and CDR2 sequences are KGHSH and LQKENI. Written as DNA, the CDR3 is TGTGCCAGCTCACCGACCCCTAGCGGCCTGGGCGATACGCAGTATTTT. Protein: CASSPTPSGLGDTQYF.

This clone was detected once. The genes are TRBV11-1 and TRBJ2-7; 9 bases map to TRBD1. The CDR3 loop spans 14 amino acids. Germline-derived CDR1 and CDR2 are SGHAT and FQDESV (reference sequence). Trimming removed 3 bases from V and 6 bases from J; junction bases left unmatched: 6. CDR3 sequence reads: CASSFPGQGVEQYF. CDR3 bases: TGTGCCAGCAGCTTTCCGGGACAGGGTGTCGAGCAGTACTTC.

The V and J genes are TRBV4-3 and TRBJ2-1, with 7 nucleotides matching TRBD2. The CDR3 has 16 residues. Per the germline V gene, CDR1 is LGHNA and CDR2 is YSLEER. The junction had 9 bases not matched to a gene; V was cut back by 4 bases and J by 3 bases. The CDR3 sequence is CASSPRLAGDYNEQFF. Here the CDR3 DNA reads TGCGCCAGCAGCCCCCGACTCGCGGGGGACTACAATGAGCAGTTCTTC.

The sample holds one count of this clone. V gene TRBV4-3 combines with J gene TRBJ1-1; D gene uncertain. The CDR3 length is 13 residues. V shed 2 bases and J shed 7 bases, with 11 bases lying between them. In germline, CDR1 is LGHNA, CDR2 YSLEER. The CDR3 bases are TGCGCCAGCAGCCAAACGGGAGTCAGTGAAGCTTTCTTT. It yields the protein CASSQTGVSEAFF.